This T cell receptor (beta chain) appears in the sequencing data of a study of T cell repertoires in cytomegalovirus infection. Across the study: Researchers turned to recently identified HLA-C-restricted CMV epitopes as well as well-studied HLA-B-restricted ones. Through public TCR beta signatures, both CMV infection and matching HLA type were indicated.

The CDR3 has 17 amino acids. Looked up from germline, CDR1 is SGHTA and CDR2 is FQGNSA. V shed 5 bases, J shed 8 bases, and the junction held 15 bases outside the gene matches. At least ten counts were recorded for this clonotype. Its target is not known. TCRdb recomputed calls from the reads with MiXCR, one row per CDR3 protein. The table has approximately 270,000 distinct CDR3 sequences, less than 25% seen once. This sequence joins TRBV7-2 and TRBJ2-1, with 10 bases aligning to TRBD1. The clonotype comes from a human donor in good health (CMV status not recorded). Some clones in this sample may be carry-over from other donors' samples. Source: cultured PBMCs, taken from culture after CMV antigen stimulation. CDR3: CASSRPSGTGVRDEQFF. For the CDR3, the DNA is TGTGCCAGCAGCCGCCCTTCCGGGACAGGGGTGAGGGATGAGCAGTTCTTC. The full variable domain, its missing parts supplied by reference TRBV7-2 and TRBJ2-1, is GAGVSQSPSNKVTEKGKDVELRCDPISGHTALYWYRQSLGQGLEFLIYFQGNSAPDKSGLPSDRFSAERTGGSVSTLTIQRTQQEDSAVYLCASSRPSGTGVRDEQFFGPGTRLTVL.